This T cell receptor beta chain was captured by sequencing in a study of T cells in Graves' hyperthyroidism and ophthalmopathy (dated by TCRdb to between 2019 and 2020). The study in broad terms: Peripheral blood samples were taken at the time of initial diagnosis, prior to any treatment. Once sampling was done, hyperthyroidism patients were given methimazole at a starting dose of 30 mg daily, whereas ophthalmopathy patients were given high-dose intravenous methylprednisolone. In addition, the study compared T-cell repertoires in thyroid tissue and in blood from six Graves' hyperthyroidism patients. Prospective prediction of ophthalmopathy was tested in an independent validation cohort consisting of 18 hyperthyroidism patients and about 17 patients who later progressed to ophthalmopathy. For training and testing, the 80 to 100 patients in the discovery cohort were randomly divided in a 7:3 ratio. TCR Vbeta CDR3 sequencing of 120 to 150 peripheral blood samples (roughly 41 ophthalmopathy, roughly 72 hyperthyroidism and roughly 17 progressor patients) is reported in the paper. A discovery cohort of 95 to 100 patients, roughly 45 with Graves' ophthalmopathy and 55 to 60 with stable Graves' hyperthyroidism, was used to find distinguishing TCR V-J signatures. Points the paper makes about the study in general: A 13 V-J signature model separated ophthalmopathy from stable hyperthyroidism, with about 88% sensitivity and roughly 84% specificity in cross-validation and 80%/75% in testing. No statistical method was used to set the sample size in advance, and investigators knew the group allocation. In validation, progression to ophthalmopathy was predicted by the model with 70% to 71% sensitivity and around 75% specificity, a median of 6.5 months before onset. Most expanded thyroid clonotypes (frequency above 0.001) were also found in blood, which suggests that blood repertoires may mirror thyroid immune responses.

The TCR beta CDR3 regions were amplified from RNA transcripts. The first round of RT-PCR for the TCR CDR3 was performed with the HTBI primer set and the Qiagen OneStep RT-PCR kit. Libraries were constructed in a second round of multiplex PCR, after which size selection and purification were performed. Libraries were sequenced paired-end with 100 bp reads on an Illumina HiSeq2000. The published analysis was carried out like this. Raw data were processed with SOAPnuke, discarding reads with adapters, uncalled bases, mean Phred below 15, or no exact constant-primer or identifier match. High-quality paired reads were merged using COPE v1.2.5, and each unique nucleotide sequence was defined as a clonotype. MiTCR v1.1 was used to align the clonotypes against IMGT TRBV, TRBD and TRBJ reference segments. Analysis was restricted to V-J combinations with a frequency above 0.0001, which covered 99% to 99.2% of repertoires. A TCS score was defined as the ratio of F50 (clonal expansion) to E x V (chaos), with BLOSUM62-based TCRdist applied between CDR3 peptides within each V-J. Welch's t-statistics and random forest reduced roughly 530 V-J features to around 14, which were used in a naive Bayes classifier (R e1071). Through fastp at Q25 and MiXCR, TCRdb rebuilt clones from the public reads, retaining in-frame beta chains. Rows with a matching CDR3 protein are joined into one entry that keeps the most common DNA and genes. It is TCRdb's table, rather than the study itself, that gives the V and J calls and clone size. The sample table lists about 250,000 distinct CDR3 sequences, approximately 24% of them with a count of one. The ten largest clones represent approximately 35% of the sample.

Ophthalmopathy patients had moderately to severely active disease, with a Clinical Activity Score of 3 or more, a NOSPECS grade of 4 or more, and a disease duration of less than 3 months. Any patient with an uncontrolled infection, another autoimmune disease, pregnancy or lactation was excluded. Diagnoses relied on clinical symptoms, serum thyroxine and TRAb, thyroid ultrasound and orbital computed tomography. Ficoll-Paque density gradient centrifugation was used to isolate PBMCs from around 10 ml of fresh peripheral blood. Total RNA was extracted using Trizol reagent, and RNA quality was assessed on an Agilent 2100 Bioanalyzer. Trimming takes 3 bases from V and 5 bases from J, and the germline ends sit 14 bases apart. The CDR3 spans 14 residues, from the cysteine through the phenylalanine. The read is trimmed to its CDR3 DNA, 42 bases read in frame from base 1. For CDR1 and CDR2, the germline V gene (reference sequence) lists SEHNR and FQNEAQ.

This clonotype was recorded many times. The clone's antigen remains unknown. Base quality data are lacking; no much larger clone is found one base away. This receptor was identified in a woman in her thirties or forties with Graves' ophthalmopathy. The sequenced sample was blood. The V and J genes are TRBV7-9 and TRBJ2-7; the D segment could be TRBD1, given 6 matching bases. For the CDR3, the sequence is CASSFLTGTHEQYF. The DNA sequence reads TGTGCCAGCAGCTTCTTGACCGGGACACACGAGCAGTACTTC.